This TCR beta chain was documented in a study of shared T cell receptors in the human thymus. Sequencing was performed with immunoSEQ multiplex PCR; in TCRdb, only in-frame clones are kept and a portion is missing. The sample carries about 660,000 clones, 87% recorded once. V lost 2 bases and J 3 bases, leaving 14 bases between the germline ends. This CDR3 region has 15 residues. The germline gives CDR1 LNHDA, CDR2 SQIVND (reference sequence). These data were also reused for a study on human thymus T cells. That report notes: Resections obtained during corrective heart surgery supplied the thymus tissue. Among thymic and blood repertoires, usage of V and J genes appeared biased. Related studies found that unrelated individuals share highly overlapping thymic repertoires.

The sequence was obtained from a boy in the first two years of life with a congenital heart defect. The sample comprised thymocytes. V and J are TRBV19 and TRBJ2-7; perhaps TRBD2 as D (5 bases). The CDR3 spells CASSIKEVGNYEQYF. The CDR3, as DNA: TGTGCCAGTAGTATAAAGGAGGTGGGGAACTACGAGCAGTACTTC.